This passage covers 10 T cell receptor beta chains from one sample sequenced in a study of OX40 agonist ivuxolimab in advanced cancers. Libraries were prepared by immunoSEQ multiplex PCR; TCRdb keeps only in-frame clonotypes and omits some of them. Of about 46,000 clones in the sample, around nine tenths were seen once. The specimen comprised CD4+ or CD8+ T cells sorted from blood, sampled in a trial of the OX40 agonist ivuxolimab. These receptor sequences come from an adult with an advanced solid tumor such as melanoma, head and neck, liver or kidney cancer.

The chain employs TRBV11-1 and TRBJ2-4; possibly TRBD1 or TRBD2 for D (5 bases each). V was shortened by 1 base and J by 7 bases, with 14 bases between the two germline ends. The length of the CDR3 is 15 residues. The V gene's germline CDR1 is SGHAT and CDR2 FQDESV (reference sequence). The CDR3 DNA sequence: TGTGCCAGCAGCTTAGTCGGTACGGGGCCGAACATTCAGTACTTC. Translation: CASSLVGTGPNIQYF.

V and J are TRBV7-9 and TRBJ2-7; D possibly matches TRBD1 or TRBD2 (6 bases each). Trimming removed 5 bases at V and 0 bases at J, with 11 bases between. This CDR3 spans 14 amino acids. Germline V gene sequence: CDR1 SEHNR, CDR2 FQNEAQ (reference sequence). In DNA form, the CDR3 reads TGTGCCAGCAGCCGTGGAGGGGGCTCCTACGAGCAGTACTTC. Its protein is CASSRGGGSYEQYF.

The chain employs TRBV6-5 and TRBJ1-3, with D hard to call. Germline CDR1 is MNHEY and CDR2 is SVGAGI. The CDR3 extends over 14 amino acids. Trimming shortened V by 4 bases and J by 8 bases, and 15 bases separated the two germline ends. The CDR3: CASSSPRKYDTIYF. The CDR3 DNA reads as TGTGCCAGCAGTTCCCCTAGGAAGTACGACACCATATATTTT.

This chain links TRBV28 with TRBJ2-7; the D call may be TRBD1 or TRBD2 (5 bases each). The CDR3 length is 16 residues. CDR1 is MDHEN and CDR2 is SYDVKM in the germline V gene. V lost 5 bases, J lost 1 base, and 18 bases lay in between. CDR3 in amino acids: CASSRPHGTNSYEQYF. The CDR3 bases are TGTGCCAGCAGTCGCCCCCACGGGACCAATTCCTACGAGCAGTACTTC.

The chain couples TRBV7-8 to TRBJ1-1; a possible D gene is TRBD1 (5 bases). The germline CDR1 and CDR2 sequences are SGHVS and FQNEAQ. The length of the CDR3 is 17 residues. The V end lost 2 bases, the J end lost 4 bases, and 20 bases lay between the germline ends. The CDR3 DNA sequence: TGTGCCAGCAGCTTAAGCAGGGTTGGGCTATCGCGCACTGAAGCTTTCTTT. It is translated as CASSLSRVGLSRTEAFF.

This clone was observed once. V and J are TRBV6-4 and TRBJ1-6; 9 nucleotides line up with TRBD1. There are 15 residues in the CDR3. The V gene end was trimmed by 2 bases and the J gene end by 7 bases; junction bases not matched to a gene: 3. CDR1 and CDR2 from the germline V gene are MRHNA and SNTAGT. The CDR3 DNA reads as TGTGCCAGCAGTGACGGGACAGGGCCGAATTCACCCCTCCACTTT. This translates into CASSDGTGPNSPLHF.

The J gene is TRBJ2-7, the V gene TRBV28; D is unresolved. Per germline, CDR1 MDHEN and CDR2 SYDVKM. Deletions cut 5 bases from V and 5 bases from J, with 13 bases between. The CDR3 covers 13 residues. The CDR3 bases are TGTGCCAGCAGTCAAGATTTTCGTCACGAGCAGTACTTC. This codes for CASSQDFRHEQYF.

The rearrangement uses TRBV19 and TRBJ2-1, with 7 bases that match TRBD2. V dropped 6 bases and J dropped 6; count of bases not matched to a gene: 11. The germline gives CDR1 LNHDA, CDR2 SQIVND (reference sequence). The CDR3 covers 15 residues. The CDR3 nucleotides are TGTGCCAGTAGCCGCCTTAGCGGGCCCGGCAATGAGCAGTTCTTC. This gives the protein CASSRLSGPGNEQFF.

The CDR3 nucleotides read TGCGCCAGCGAAGAGTCTGGGGCCAACGTCCTGACTTTC. Protein product: CASEESGANVLTF. The chain uses TRBV10-2 and TRBJ2-6; D unclear. CDR3 length equals 13 residues. V shed 8 bases and J shed 1 base, with 6 bases lying between them. The germline V gene has CDR1 WSHSY and CDR2 SAAADI.

The rearrangement uses TRBV7-9 and TRBJ1-1; D not resolved. There are 14 residues in the CDR3. CDR1 SEHNR and CDR2 FQNEAQ come from the germline V gene (reference sequence). The V end lost 3 bases, the J end lost 3 bases, and 11 bases lay between the germline ends. The CDR3 sequence is CASSLGWGDTEAFF. DNA for the CDR3: TGTGCCAGCAGCTTGGGATGGGGAGACACTGAAGCTTTCTTT.